This T cell receptor (beta chain) was identified during a study of cytomegalovirus exposure and HLA in healthy donors. Overall study results and limits: While the bulk of TCR sequences proved rare, some public TCRs turned up in many donors.

The donors were part of the validation cohort of 120 subjects. That cohort was separate from the first cohort, which comprised 500 to 700 subjects. About this clone: What it binds is unknown.

Clones were read by immunoSEQ multiplex PCR, and TCRdb kept only the in-frame ones, dropping some. The profile shows under 250,000 clones, over 75% of them singletons. The CDR3 has 13 residues. V shed 7 bases and J shed 4 bases, with 13 bases lying between them. Germline CDR1 reads SGHAT; CDR2 reads FQNNGV. The sequencing sample was made of PBMCs. This TCR was recovered from a woman in her late teens or twenties in good health and CMV-seropositive. V usage is TRBV11-2 and J usage is TRBJ2-5; the D is unclear. CDR3 sequence: CASTPLRAETQYF. The CDR3, as DNA: TGTGCCAGCACCCCGTTGCGCGCAGAGACCCAGTACTTC.